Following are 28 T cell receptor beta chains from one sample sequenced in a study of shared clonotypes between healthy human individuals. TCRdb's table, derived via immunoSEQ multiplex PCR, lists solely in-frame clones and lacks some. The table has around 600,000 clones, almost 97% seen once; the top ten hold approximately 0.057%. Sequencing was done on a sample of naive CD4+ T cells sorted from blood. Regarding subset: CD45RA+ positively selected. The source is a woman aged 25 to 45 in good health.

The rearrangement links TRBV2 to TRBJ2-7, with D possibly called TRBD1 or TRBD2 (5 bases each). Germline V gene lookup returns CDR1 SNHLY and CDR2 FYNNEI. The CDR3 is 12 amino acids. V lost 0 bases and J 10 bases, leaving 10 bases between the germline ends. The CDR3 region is CASSEAGVIQYF. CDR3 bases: TGTGCCAGCAGTGAAGCGGGGGTTATTCAGTACTTC.

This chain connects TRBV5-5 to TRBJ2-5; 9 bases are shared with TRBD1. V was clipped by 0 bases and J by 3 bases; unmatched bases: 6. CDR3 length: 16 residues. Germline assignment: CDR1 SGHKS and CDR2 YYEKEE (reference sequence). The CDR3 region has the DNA TGTGCCAGCAGCTTGGCCCCGGGACAGGGAGAAGAGACCCAGTACTTC. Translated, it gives CASSLAPGQGEETQYF.

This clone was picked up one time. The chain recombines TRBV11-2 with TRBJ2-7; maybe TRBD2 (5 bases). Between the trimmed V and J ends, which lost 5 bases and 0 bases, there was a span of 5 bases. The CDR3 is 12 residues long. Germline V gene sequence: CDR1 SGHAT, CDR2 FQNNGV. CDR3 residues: CASSRGSYEQYF. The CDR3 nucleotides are TGTGCCAGCAGCCGGGGCTCCTACGAGCAGTACTTC.

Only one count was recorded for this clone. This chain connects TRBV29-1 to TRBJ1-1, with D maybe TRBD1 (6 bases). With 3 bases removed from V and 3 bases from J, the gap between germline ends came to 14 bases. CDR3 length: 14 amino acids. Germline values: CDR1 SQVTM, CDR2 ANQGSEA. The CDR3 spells CSVELQGTHTEAFF. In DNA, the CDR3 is TGCAGCGTTGAGCTACAGGGAACCCACACTGAAGCTTTCTTT.

The CDR3 region is CASKTMDRAYEQYF. The CDR3 DNA is TGTGCCAGCAAGACCATGGACAGGGCTTACGAGCAGTACTTC. The V gene is TRBV27, the J gene TRBJ2-5, with 8 positions matching TRBD1. Near its end, the DNA agrees better with TRBJ2-7, so the J call may be wrong. The CDR3 length is 14 residues. Germline V gives CDR1 MNHEY, CDR2 SMNVEV (reference sequence).

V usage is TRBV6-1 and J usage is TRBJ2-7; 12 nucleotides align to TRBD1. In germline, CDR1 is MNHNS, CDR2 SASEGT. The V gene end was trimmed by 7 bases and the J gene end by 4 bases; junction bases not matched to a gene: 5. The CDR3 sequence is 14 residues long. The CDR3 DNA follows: TGTGCCAGCAAGCGGGACAGGGGGCTTTACGAGCAGTACTTC. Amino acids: CASKRDRGLYEQYF.

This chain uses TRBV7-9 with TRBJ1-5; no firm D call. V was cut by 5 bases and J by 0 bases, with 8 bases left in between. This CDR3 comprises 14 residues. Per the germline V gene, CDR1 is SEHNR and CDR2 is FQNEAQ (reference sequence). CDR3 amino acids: CASSTGSSNQPQHF. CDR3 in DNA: TGTGCCAGCAGCACGGGCTCTAGCAATCAGCCCCAGCATTTT.

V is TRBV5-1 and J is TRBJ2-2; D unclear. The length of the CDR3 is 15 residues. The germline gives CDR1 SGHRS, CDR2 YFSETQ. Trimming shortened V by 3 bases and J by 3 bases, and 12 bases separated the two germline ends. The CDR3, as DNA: TGCGCCAGCAGCTACGACGGGCCCTACACCGGGGAGCTGTTTTTT. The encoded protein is CASSYDGPYTGELFF.

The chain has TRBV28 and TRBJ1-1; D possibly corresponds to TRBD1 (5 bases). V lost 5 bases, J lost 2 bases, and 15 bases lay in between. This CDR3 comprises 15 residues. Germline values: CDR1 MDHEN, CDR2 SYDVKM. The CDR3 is CASSPSTGVNTEAFF. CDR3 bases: TGTGCCAGCAGTCCAAGTACAGGAGTCAACACTGAAGCTTTCTTT.

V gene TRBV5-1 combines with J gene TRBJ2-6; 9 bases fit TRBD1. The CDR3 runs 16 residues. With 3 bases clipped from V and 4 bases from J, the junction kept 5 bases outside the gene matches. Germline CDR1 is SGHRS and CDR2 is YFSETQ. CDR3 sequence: CASSSGQGPGANVLTF. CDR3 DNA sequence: TGCGCCAGCAGCTCCGGACAGGGGCCGGGGGCCAACGTCCTGACTTTC. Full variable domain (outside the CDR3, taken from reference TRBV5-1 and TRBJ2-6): KAGVTQTPRYLIKTRGQQVTLSCSPISGHRSVSWYQQTPGQGLQFLFEYFSETQRNKGNFPGRFSGRQFSNSRSEMNVSTLELGDSALYLCASSSGQGPGANVLTFGAGSRLTVL.

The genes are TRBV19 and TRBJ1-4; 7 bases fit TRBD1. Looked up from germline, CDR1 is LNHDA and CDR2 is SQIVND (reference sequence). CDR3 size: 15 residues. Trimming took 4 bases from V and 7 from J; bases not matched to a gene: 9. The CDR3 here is CASSRQGERFEKLFF. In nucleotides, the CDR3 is TGTGCCAGTAGTAGACAGGGAGAAAGATTTGAAAAACTGTTTTTT.

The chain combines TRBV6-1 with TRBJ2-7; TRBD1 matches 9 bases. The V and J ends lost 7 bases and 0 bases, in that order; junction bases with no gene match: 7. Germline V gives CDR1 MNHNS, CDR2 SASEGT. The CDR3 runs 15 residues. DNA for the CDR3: TGTGCCAGCATTCCCTGGGGACAGGGCTCCTACGAGCAGTACTTC. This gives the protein CASIPWGQGSYEQYF.

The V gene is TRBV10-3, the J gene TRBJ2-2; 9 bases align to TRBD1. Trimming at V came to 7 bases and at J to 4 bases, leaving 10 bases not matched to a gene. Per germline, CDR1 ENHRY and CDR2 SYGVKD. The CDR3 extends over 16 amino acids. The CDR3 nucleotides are TGTGCCATCACTGGTGGACAGGGGCAAGGCACCGGGGAGCTGTTTTTT. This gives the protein CAITGGQGQGTGELFF.

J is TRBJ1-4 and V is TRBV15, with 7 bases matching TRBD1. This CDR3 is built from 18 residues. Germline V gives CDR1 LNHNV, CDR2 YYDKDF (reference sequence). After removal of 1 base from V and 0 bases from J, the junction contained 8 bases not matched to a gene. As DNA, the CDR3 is TGTGCCACCAGCAGAGGGGGACAGTCAAGTGCAACTAATGAAAAACTGTTTTTT. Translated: CATSRGGQSSATNEKLFF.

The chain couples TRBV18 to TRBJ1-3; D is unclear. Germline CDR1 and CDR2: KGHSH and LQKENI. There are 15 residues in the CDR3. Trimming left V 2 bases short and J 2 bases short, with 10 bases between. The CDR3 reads CASSPGVAAGNTIYF. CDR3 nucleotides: TGTGCCAGCTCACCAGGGGTAGCTGCTGGAAACACCATATATTTT.

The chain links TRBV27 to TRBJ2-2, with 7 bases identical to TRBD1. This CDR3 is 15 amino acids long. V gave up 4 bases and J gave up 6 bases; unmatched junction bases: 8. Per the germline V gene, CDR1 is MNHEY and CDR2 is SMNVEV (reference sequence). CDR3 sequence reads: CASSSRQGRAGELFF. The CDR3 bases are TGTGCCAGCAGTTCTCGACAGGGTCGCGCCGGGGAGCTGTTTTTT.

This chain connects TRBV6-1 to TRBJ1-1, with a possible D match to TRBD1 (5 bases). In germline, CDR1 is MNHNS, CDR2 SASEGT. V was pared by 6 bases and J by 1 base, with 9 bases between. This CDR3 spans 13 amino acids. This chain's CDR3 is CASRAQGNTEAFF. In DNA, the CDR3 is TGTGCCAGCAGGGCGCAGGGGAACACTGAAGCTTTCTTT.

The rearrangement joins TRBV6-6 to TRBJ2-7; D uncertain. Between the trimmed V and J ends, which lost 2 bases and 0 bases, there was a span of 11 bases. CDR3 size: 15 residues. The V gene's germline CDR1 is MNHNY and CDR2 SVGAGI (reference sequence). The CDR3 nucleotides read TGTGCCAGCAGTTACACAAAAGCGAGCTCCTACGAGCAGTACTTC. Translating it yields CASSYTKASSYEQYF.

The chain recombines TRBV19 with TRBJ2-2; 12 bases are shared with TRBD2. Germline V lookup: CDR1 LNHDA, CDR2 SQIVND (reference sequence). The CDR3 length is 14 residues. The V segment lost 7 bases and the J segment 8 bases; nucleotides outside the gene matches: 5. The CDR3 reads CASTMTSGRGELFF. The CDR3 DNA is TGTGCCAGTACCATGACTAGCGGGAGAGGGGAGCTGTTTTTT.

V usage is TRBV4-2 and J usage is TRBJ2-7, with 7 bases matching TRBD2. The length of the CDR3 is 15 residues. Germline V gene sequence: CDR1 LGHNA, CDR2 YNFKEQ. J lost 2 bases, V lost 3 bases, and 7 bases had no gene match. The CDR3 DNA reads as TGTGCCAGCAGCCAGGGCGGGCTAGCGGCCTACGAGCAGTACTTC. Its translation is CASSQGGLAAYEQYF.

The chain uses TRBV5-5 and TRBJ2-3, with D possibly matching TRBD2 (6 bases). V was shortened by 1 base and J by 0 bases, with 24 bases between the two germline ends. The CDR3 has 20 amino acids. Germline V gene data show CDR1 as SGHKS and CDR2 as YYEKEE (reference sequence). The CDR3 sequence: CASSLLSTRGGLPSTDTQYF. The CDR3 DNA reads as TGTGCCAGCAGCTTGTTATCAACAAGGGGAGGACTTCCTAGCACAGATACGCAGTATTTT. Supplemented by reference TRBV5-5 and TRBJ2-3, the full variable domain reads DAGVTQSPTHLIKTRGQQVTLRCSPISGHKSVSWYQQVLGQGPQFIFQYYEKEERGRGNFPDRFSARQFPNYSSELNVNALLLGDSALYLCASSLLSTRGGLPSTDTQYFGPGTRLTVL.

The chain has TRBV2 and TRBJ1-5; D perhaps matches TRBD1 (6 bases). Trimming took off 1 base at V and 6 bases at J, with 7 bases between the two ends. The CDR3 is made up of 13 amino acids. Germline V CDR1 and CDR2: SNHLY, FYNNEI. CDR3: CASSEEGGQPQHF. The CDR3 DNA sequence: TGTGCCAGCAGTGAAGAGGGGGGTCAGCCCCAGCATTTT.

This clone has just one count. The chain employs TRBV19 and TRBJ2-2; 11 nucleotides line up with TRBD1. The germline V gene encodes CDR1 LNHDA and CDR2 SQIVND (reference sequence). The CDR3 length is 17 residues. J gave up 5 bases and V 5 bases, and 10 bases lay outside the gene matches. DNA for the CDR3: TGTGCCAGTAGTCCCCAAACCGGGACAGGGGGGACCGGGGAGCTGTTTTTT. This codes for CASSPQTGTGGTGELFF.

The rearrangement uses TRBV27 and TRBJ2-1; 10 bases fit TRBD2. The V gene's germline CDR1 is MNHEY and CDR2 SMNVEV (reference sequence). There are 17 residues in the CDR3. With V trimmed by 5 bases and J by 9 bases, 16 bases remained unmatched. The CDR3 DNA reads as TGTGCCAGCAGTCCCCCCCTGTCTAGCGGGAGATTAGGTGAGCAGTTCTTC. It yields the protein CASSPPLSSGRLGEQFF.

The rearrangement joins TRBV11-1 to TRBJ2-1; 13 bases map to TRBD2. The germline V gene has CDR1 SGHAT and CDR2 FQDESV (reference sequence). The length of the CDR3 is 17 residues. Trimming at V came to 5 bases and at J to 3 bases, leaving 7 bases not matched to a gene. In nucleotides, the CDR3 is TGTGCCAGCAGCAATGTTTGGACTAGCGGGGGCTACAATGAGCAGTTCTTC. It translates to CASSNVWTSGGYNEQFF.

The CDR3 region is CASSIDRGGRQPQHF. The CDR3 DNA reads as TGTGCCAGTAGTATAGATCGTGGAGGGCGTCAGCCCCAGCATTTT. This chain uses TRBV19 with TRBJ1-5; D not resolved. V was pared by 0 bases and J by 6 bases, with 12 bases between. This CDR3 comprises 15 residues. Germline values: CDR1 LNHDA, CDR2 SQIVND (reference sequence).

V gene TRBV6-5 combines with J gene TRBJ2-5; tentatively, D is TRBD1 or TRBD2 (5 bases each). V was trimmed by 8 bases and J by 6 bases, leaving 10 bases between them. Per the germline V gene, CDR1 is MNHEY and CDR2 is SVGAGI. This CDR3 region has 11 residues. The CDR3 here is CASVWGKTQYF. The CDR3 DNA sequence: TGTGCCAGCGTGTGGGGGAAGACCCAGTACTTC.

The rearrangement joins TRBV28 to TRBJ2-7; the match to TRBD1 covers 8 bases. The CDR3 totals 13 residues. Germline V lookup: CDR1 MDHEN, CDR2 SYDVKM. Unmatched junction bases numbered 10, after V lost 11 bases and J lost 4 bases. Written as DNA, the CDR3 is TGTGCCGTTCGGGACAGGAGTACATACGAGCAGTACTTC. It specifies CAVRDRSTYEQYF. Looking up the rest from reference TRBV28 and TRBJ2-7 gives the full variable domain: DVKVTQSSRYLVKRTGEKVFLECVQDMDHENMFWYRQDPGLGLRLIYFSYDVKMKEKGDIPEGYSVSREKKERFSLILESASTNQTSMYLCAVRDRSTYEQYFGPGTRLTVT.